These 4 T cell receptor beta chains came from one sample sequenced in a study of early T cells in non-severe SARS-CoV-2 infection. TCRdb analysed the 5' RACE reads with MiXCR anew, one entry per CDR3 protein. The sample shows 48,000 or so distinct CDR3 sequences, about 6% of them seen only once. Source: whole blood, taken at baseline. The receptors were sampled from an adult who was a healthcare worker with PCR-confirmed SARS-CoV-2 infection or an uninfected control (not recorded which).

The chain joins TRBV29-1 to TRBJ2-7; TRBD2 matches 7 bases. This CDR3 is built from 12 residues. J was trimmed by 2 bases and V by 2 bases; bases with no gene match: 0. CDR1 is SQVTM, CDR2 ANQGSEA, per germline. CDR3 sequence reads: CSVELAAYEQYF. The CDR3 bases are TGCAGCGTTGAACTAGCGGCCTACGAGCAGTACTTC.

The chain uses TRBV28 and TRBJ1-3; TRBD1 might be the D (6 bases). V was pared by 5 bases and J by 0 bases, with 14 bases between. The CDR3 sequence is 16 residues long. Germline CDR1 is MDHEN and CDR2 is SYDVKM. The CDR3 DNA sequence: TGTGCCAGCAGTGTATCGCAGGGGCTCTCTGGAAACACCATATATTTT. It encodes CASSVSQGLSGNTIYF. Combining the CDR3 with reference TRBV28 and TRBJ1-3 gives the whole variable domain DVKVTQSSRYLVKRTGEKVFLECVQDMDHENMFWYRQDPGLGLRLIYFSYDVKMKEKGDIPEGYSVSREKKERFSLILESASTNQTSMYLCASSVSQGLSGNTIYFGEGSWLTVV.

This clonotype was seen repeatedly, ten times or more. This sequence joins TRBV5-6 and TRBJ2-1; tentatively, D is TRBD2 (7 bases). CDR1 and CDR2 (germline): SGHDT, YYEEEE. Trimming removed 4 bases at V and 8 bases at J, with 13 bases between. The CDR3 runs to 13 residues. The CDR3 DNA reads TGTGCCAGCAGCATCTCGGGGGGCGATGAGCAGTTCTTC. It yields the protein CASSISGGDEQFF. Full variable domain (outside the CDR3, taken from reference TRBV5-6 and TRBJ2-1): DAGVTQSPTHLIKTRGQQVTLRCSPKSGHDTVSWYQQALGQGPQFIFQYYEEEERQRGNFPDRFSGHQFPNYSSELNVNALLLGDSALYLCASSISGGDEQFFGPGTRLTVL.

The table lists this clonotype with many counts. The chain couples TRBV28 to TRBJ1-2; no clear D. V was cut by 6 bases and J by 0 bases, with 14 bases left in between. The CDR3 spans 15 residues. Per the germline V gene, CDR1 is MDHEN and CDR2 is SYDVKM. The CDR3, as DNA: TGTGCCAGCAGAAGAAGAAGGGTATCTAACTATGGCTACACCTTC. Translation: CASRRRRVSNYGYTF.